The 29 T cell receptor beta chains below come from one sample, sequenced in a study of sequential checkpoint blockade in melanoma. Sequencing used immunoSEQ multiplex PCR; TCRdb keeps in-frame clones, though not all of them. Of over 15,000 clones in the sample, about two thirds are singletons; the top ten hold approximately 19%. Noted treatment: randomized to nivolumab then ipilimumab (arm A) or the reverse (arm B). The input for sequencing was CD8+ T cells sorted from blood (inferred from file names), taken from a patient given nivolumab and ipilimumab in sequence. These receptors all stem from a human donor with melanoma.

The chain links TRBV5-1 to TRBJ1-1; D is uncertain. The V gene lost 4 bases and the J gene lost 3 bases, with 13 bases spanning the gap. CDR1 is SGHRS and CDR2 is YFSETQ in the germline V gene. CDR3 length: 14 amino acids. Here the CDR3 reads CASSQAGGYTEAFF. Here the CDR3 DNA reads TGCGCCAGCAGCCAAGCGGGAGGGTACACTGAAGCTTTCTTT.

The chain employs TRBV19 and TRBJ2-7; 12 nucleotides line up with TRBD1. J lost 5 bases, V lost 4 bases, and 9 bases had no gene match. The germline gives CDR1 LNHDA, CDR2 SQIVND (reference sequence). The CDR3 is 16 amino acids. Here the CDR3 DNA reads TGTGCCAGTAGTACACCGGGACAGGGGGCGCGCGACGAGCAGTACTTC. Translating gives CASSTPGQGARDEQYF.

V gene TRBV7-9 combines with J gene TRBJ1-1; 11 bases line up with TRBD1. CDR3 length: 15 amino acids. Germline-derived CDR1 and CDR2 are SEHNR and FQNEAQ (reference sequence). Trimming removed 6 bases from V and 2 bases from J; junction bases left unmatched: 5. CDR3 in amino acids: CASRPGQGGNTEAFF. In nucleotides, the CDR3 is TGTGCCAGCAGGCCGGGACAGGGGGGAAACACTGAAGCTTTCTTT.

This clone was found a few times. A read error may produce the germline difference seen at one junction end. The rearrangement joins TRBV11-2 to TRBJ1-4, with TRBD1 matching 8 bases. CDR3 length: 15 amino acids. CDR1 and CDR2 (germline): SGHAT, FQNNGV. Here the CDR3 DNA reads TGCGCCAGCAGCCAAGACACAGGGGGTGGTGAAAAACTGTTTTTT. Translation gives CASSQDTGGGEKLFF.

The chain employs TRBV5-4 and TRBJ2-7, with a weak D call TRBD2 (6 bases). The CDR3 covers 14 residues. V shed 4 bases and J shed 3 bases, with 14 bases lying between them. Germline V lookup: CDR1 SGHNT, CDR2 YYREEE (reference sequence). The DNA for the CDR3 is TGTGCCAGCAGCCTGCTTCCGGGAGACTACGAGCAGTACTTC. Translation gives CASSLLPGDYEQYF.

This clone has only one observation. V gene TRBV9 combines with J gene TRBJ2-7, with TRBD1 matching 7 bases. V lost 7 bases to trimming and J lost 3 bases; unmatched junction nucleotides: 4. Germline V gives CDR1 SGDLS, CDR2 YYNGEE. The CDR3 is made up of 12 amino acids. The CDR3 is CASGPGGYEQYF. For the CDR3, the DNA is TGTGCCAGCGGCCCAGGGGGCTACGAGCAGTACTTC. Looking up the rest from reference TRBV9 and TRBJ2-7 gives the full variable domain: DSGVTQTPKHLITATGQRVTLRCSPRSGDLSVYWYQQSLDQGLQFLIQYYNGEERAKGNILERFSAQQFPDLHSELNLSSLELGDSALYFCASGPGGYEQYFGPGTRLTVT.

The rearrangement uses TRBV6-5 and TRBJ2-7; a possible D gene is TRBD1 (6 bases). The germline V gene has CDR1 MNHEY and CDR2 SVGAGI. V dropped 0 bases and J dropped 3 bases, with 15 bases sitting between them. This CDR3 has 16 amino acids. The CDR3 spells CASSYSIQGYHYEQYF. The DNA of the CDR3 is TGTGCCAGCAGTTACTCAATCCAGGGGTACCACTACGAGCAGTACTTC.

The rearrangement links TRBV9 to TRBJ2-7; TRBD1 agrees at 9 bases. The J segment lost 1 base and the V segment lost 3 bases, leaving 2 bases of the junction unmatched. Per germline, CDR1 SGDLS and CDR2 YYNGEE. The CDR3 is 14 residues long. The CDR3 is CASSDGTGSYEQYF. For the CDR3, the DNA is TGTGCCAGCAGCGACGGGACAGGGTCCTACGAGCAGTACTTC.

The chain links TRBV7-2 to TRBJ1-1; D is unclear. With 1 base removed from V and 3 bases from J, the gap between germline ends came to 12 bases. The germline CDR1 and CDR2 sequences are SGHTA and FQGNSA. The CDR3 runs 15 residues. CDR3 sequence: CASSLVPGWYTEAFF. DNA for the CDR3: TGTGCCAGCAGCTTAGTGCCGGGATGGTACACTGAAGCTTTCTTT.

V gene TRBV5-1 combines with J gene TRBJ2-5, with a possible D match to TRBD1 (6 bases). The V gene lost 0 bases and the J gene lost 1 base, with 7 bases spanning the gap. This CDR3 spans 14 amino acids. Germline values: CDR1 SGHRS, CDR2 YFSETQ. The chain's CDR3 is CASSLARGQETQYF. The CDR3 nucleotides read TGCGCCAGCAGCTTGGCCAGGGGCCAAGAGACCCAGTACTTC.

The chain joins TRBV4-2 to TRBJ1-2, with D possibly matching TRBD1 (5 bases). CDR1 LGHNA and CDR2 YNFKEQ come from the germline V gene. V lost 1 base and J lost 7, with 16 bases in between. CDR3 size: 15 residues. The chain's CDR3 is CASSQVLALGGGYTF. DNA for the CDR3: TGTGCCAGCAGCCAAGTCCTAGCTTTGGGGGGTGGCTACACCTTC.

For the CDR3, the DNA is TGCGCCAGCAGCTTGGGAATAGGACAGGCGGCCTACGAGCAGTACTTC. Amino acids: CASSLGIGQAAYEQYF. The genes are TRBV5-1 and TRBJ2-7, with 7 bases identical to TRBD1. Germline V CDR1 and CDR2: SGHRS, YFSETQ. The CDR3 sequence is 16 residues long. V was clipped by 0 bases and J by 2 bases; unmatched bases: 8.

The V gene is TRBV6-5, the J gene TRBJ2-1; 15 bases are a match to TRBD2. CDR1 MNHEY and CDR2 SVGAGI come from the germline V gene. With 7 bases clipped from V and 7 bases from J, the junction kept 5 bases outside the gene matches. This CDR3 is 15 amino acids long. The CDR3 DNA is TGTGCCAGCAATCCGGGACTAGCGGGAGGTAATGAGCAGTTCTTC. Translation: CASNPGLAGGNEQFF.

The table lists this clone with a few counts. The gene calls are TRBV5-4 and TRBJ1-2; 8 nucleotides match TRBD1. CDR3 length: 15 residues. With 4 bases clipped from V and 6 bases from J, the junction kept 11 bases outside the gene matches. Germline CDR1 and CDR2: SGHNT and YYREEE (reference sequence). Here the CDR3 reads CASSGRGQGRDGYTF. The CDR3 bases are TGTGCCAGCAGCGGCAGAGGACAGGGCCGAGATGGCTACACCTTC.

V gene TRBV27 combines with J gene TRBJ2-1; 15 bases agree with TRBD2. Germline trimming cut 4 bases from V and 4 bases from J; bases unmatched to any gene: 5. Germline-derived CDR1 and CDR2 are MNHEY and SMNVEV (reference sequence). This CDR3 spans 17 amino acids. This chain's CDR3 is CASSSIGTSGRYNEQFF. The CDR3 DNA reads TGTGCCAGCAGTTCTATCGGGACTAGCGGGAGGTACAATGAGCAGTTCTTC.

The rearrangement uses TRBV27 and TRBJ2-7, with a tentative D call TRBD1 (6 bases). Germline CDR1 and CDR2: MNHEY and SMNVEV (reference sequence). The CDR3 has 15 amino acids. V lost 6 bases to trimming and J lost 7 bases, with 22 bases between them. CDR3 in DNA: TGTGCCAGCAGGATGCAAAGGGTGGGGGCTACGGAGCAGTACTTC. As protein: CASRMQRVGATEQYF.

This sequence joins TRBV6-1 and TRBJ2-1, with 7 bases that match TRBD1. CDR1 is MNHNS, CDR2 SASEGT, per germline. J lost 5 bases, V lost 6 bases, and 4 bases had no gene match. This CDR3 comprises 13 residues. The CDR3 DNA sequence: TGTGCCAGCAGCCGGGACAGTCACAATGAGCAGTTCTTC. Residues: CASSRDSHNEQFF.

The gene calls are TRBV10-3 and TRBJ2-1, with TRBD2 matching over 8 bases. CDR1 and CDR2 (germline): ENHRY, SYGVKD. This CDR3 spans 16 amino acids. V shed 4 bases and J 8 bases; nucleotides not matched to a gene: 13. This CDR3 is CAISGGGTSIGDEQFF. The CDR3 DNA follows: TGTGCCATCAGTGGGGGGGGGACTAGTATCGGGGATGAGCAGTTCTTC.

The chain links TRBV4-1 to TRBJ2-7, with 9 nucleotides matching TRBD1. This CDR3 contains 13 residues. With 3 bases clipped from V and 5 bases from J, the junction kept 2 bases outside the gene matches. Germline loops: CDR1 MGHRA, CDR2 YSYEKL. The CDR3, as DNA: TGCGCCAGCAGCCATGGGACAGGGAACGAGCAGTACTTC. Protein: CASSHGTGNEQYF.

This clone was seen a handful of times. The gene calls are TRBV11-2 and TRBJ2-1; maybe TRBD1 (5 bases). CDR3 size: 17 residues. Germline V CDR1 and CDR2: SGHAT, FQNNGV. V was trimmed by 3 bases and J by 4 bases, leaving 19 bases between them. The chain's CDR3 is CASSFSRGRNRYNEQFF. The CDR3, as DNA: TGTGCCAGCAGCTTCAGTAGGGGTCGCAATCGTTACAATGAGCAGTTCTTC.

The gene calls are TRBV4-1 and TRBJ1-4, with D unresolved. The CDR3 covers 13 residues. The ends were cut back, 4 bases at V and 3 bases at J, with 6 bases in the middle. Germline V gene lookup returns CDR1 MGHRA and CDR2 YSYEKL. The CDR3 nucleotides read TGCGCCAGCAGCCCCCTCCCTAATGAAAAACTGTTTTTT. Encoded protein: CASSPLPNEKLFF.

The chain has TRBV9 and TRBJ2-1; D remains unclear. This CDR3 spans 16 amino acids. Trimming shortened V by 0 bases and J by 1 base, and 11 bases separated the two germline ends. The germline V gene has CDR1 SGDLS and CDR2 YYNGEE. CDR3 loop: CASSVERGGSYNEQFF. In DNA form, the CDR3 reads TGTGCCAGCAGCGTAGAAAGAGGTGGGTCCTACAATGAGCAGTTCTTC.

The rearrangement links TRBV13 to TRBJ1-1, with 8 bases matching TRBD1. Germline V lookup: CDR1 PRHDT, CDR2 FYEKMQ (reference sequence). J lost 1 base, V lost 4 bases, and 2 bases had no gene match. The CDR3 extends over 14 amino acids. This CDR3 reads CASSSDRGNTEAFF. The CDR3 DNA follows: TGTGCCAGCAGCTCCGACAGGGGGAACACTGAAGCTTTCTTT.

The chain is built from TRBV15 and TRBJ2-7; D is undetermined. CDR1 LNHNV and CDR2 YYDKDF come from the germline V gene (reference sequence). This CDR3 has 14 amino acids. Trimming took off 5 bases at V and 0 bases at J, with 11 bases between the two ends. CDR3 sequence reads: CATSGLLSSYEQYF. CDR3 DNA: TGTGCCACCAGCGGTCTTTTGAGCTCCTACGAGCAGTACTTC.

The J gene is TRBJ2-7, the V gene TRBV29-1; 7 bases are shared with TRBD2. CDR3 length: 12 residues. The trim removed 7 bases at V and 4 bases at J, leaving 7 bases unmatched. In germline, CDR1 is SQVTM, CDR2 ANQGSEA. CDR3 loop: CSGSGTTYEQYF. The CDR3 coding sequence is TGCAGCGGGTCCGGGACTACTTACGAGCAGTACTTC.

The chain is built from TRBV7-2 and TRBJ1-1, with a tentative D call TRBD1 (5 bases). Germline CDR1 and CDR2: SGHTA and FQGNSA. The V and J ends lost 1 base and 5 bases respectively, with 11 bases between them. The CDR3 is 14 residues long. This CDR3 is CASSLGGGGTEAFF. The CDR3 DNA reads as TGTGCCAGCAGCTTAGGTGGGGGAGGTACTGAAGCTTTCTTT.

The rearrangement links TRBV6-6 to TRBJ2-1, with D possibly being TRBD1 (6 bases). The V end was cut by 2 bases, the J end by 7 bases, with 9 bases between. The CDR3 extends over 13 amino acids. Germline-derived CDR1 and CDR2 are MNHNY and SVGAGI (reference sequence). The CDR3 DNA is TGTGCCAGCAGTTACACAGGGAGAAATGAGCAGTTCTTC. It translates to CASSYTGRNEQFF.

This chain uses TRBV11-2 with TRBJ2-2; D is unclear. Germline CDR1 is SGHAT and CDR2 is FQNNGV. The V gene lost 4 bases and the J gene lost 6 bases, with 6 bases spanning the gap. The CDR3 runs 12 residues. The CDR3 sequence is CASSSLSGELFF. The CDR3, as DNA: TGTGCCAGCAGCTCCCTCTCCGGGGAGCTGTTTTTT.

The chain is built from TRBV6-5 and TRBJ2-7; D is ambiguous. CDR1 is MNHEY and CDR2 is SVGAGI in the germline V gene. V was shortened by 6 bases and J by 3 bases, with 6 bases between the two germline ends. The CDR3 covers 11 residues. CDR3 protein: CASSNGYEQYF. CDR3 DNA: TGTGCCAGCAGCAACGGCTACGAGCAGTACTTC.